Listed below are T cell receptor beta chains from one sample, sequenced in a study of sequential checkpoint blockade in melanoma. Sequencing was performed with immunoSEQ multiplex PCR; in TCRdb, only in-frame clones are kept and a portion is missing. The sample records some 19,000 clones, 65% to 85% being singletons. The input for sequencing was CD8+ T cells sorted from blood (inferred from file names), taken from a patient given nivolumab and ipilimumab in sequence. The source of these receptors is a human donor with melanoma. The CDR3 runs from the conserved cysteine through the conserved F or W. A D gene is named only where the DNA matches it firmly. Where a row states a size, it is once, few, many or the class of an expanded clone; other rows omit it.

>NA|NA|TRBJ1-5|TRBV4-1
TGCGCCAGCAGCGCCCTTCTTGGGGGCGTCAATCAGCCCCAGCATTTT
CASSALLGGVNQPQHF
>NA|NA|TRBJ2-1|TRBV6-5
TGTGCCAGCAGCAAGGGACTGGGAATCTGGAATGAGCAGTTCTTC
CASSKGLGIWNEQFF
>once|NA|TRBJ2-6|TRBV9
TGTGCCAGCAGCGTAGGAGGTGGGGCCAACGTCCTGACTTTC
CASSVGGGANVLTF
>NA|TRBD1|TRBJ2-7|TRBV11-1
TGTGCCAGCAGCAGCCCCGGGACAGGGACGTACGAGCAGTACTTC
CASSSPGTGTYEQYF
>NA|TRBD2|TRBJ2-7|TRBV6-5
TGTGCCAGCAGTTACTCGATTGCGGGAGGCGGCGAGCAGTACTTC
CASSYSIAGGGEQYF
>NA|NA|TRBJ2-5|TRBV2
TGTGCCAGCAGTGACCCCGGCGGGATCCAAGAGACCCAGTACTTC
CASSDPGGIQETQYF
>NA|NA|TRBJ2-7|TRBV7-2
TGTGCCAGCAGGCTAGAGGGTCATTACGAGCAGTACTTC
CASRLEGHYEQYF
>NA|NA|TRBJ1-1|TRBV7-2
TGTGCCAGCAGCCCCGGGGTCGTGGGCGAAGCTTTCTTT
CASSPGVVGEAFF
>NA|TRBD1|TRBJ1-2|TRBV27
TGTGCCAGCTCACGACAGGGGAGATATGGCTACACCTTC
CASSRQGRYGYTF
>NA|TRBD1|TRBJ2-7|TRBV30
TGTGCCTGGAGTGTGGAATGGACAGGGATCTACGAGCAGTACTTC
CAWSVEWTGIYEQYF
>NA|NA|TRBJ1-1|TRBV5-1
TGCGCCAGCAGCTTGGAAGGTACAGTCCCTCCGGCTTTCTTT
CASSLEGTVPPAFF
>few|NA|TRBJ1-2|TRBV7-9
TGTGCCAGCAGCTTAGCGATACAGACCTATGGCTACACCTTC
CASSLAIQTYGYTF
>NA|TRBD1|TRBJ2-7|TRBV7-8
TGTGCCAGCAGCTTAGGGACAGGGGCCTACGAGCAGTACTTC
CASSLGTGAYEQYF
>NA|NA|TRBJ2-7|TRBV7-6
TGTGCCAGCAGCCAAGGGGCCTACGAGCAGTACTTC
CASSQGAYEQYF
>NA|NA|TRBJ1-5|TRBV6-4
TGTGCCATCAGTGAGTCGCTCAACTCGGAGCCCCAGCATTTT
CAISESLNSEPQHF
>NA|NA|TRBJ2-7|TRBV11-2
TGTGCCAGCAGCTTCGCGGGGAGCTACGAGCAGTACTTC
CASSFAGSYEQYF
>NA|NA|TRBJ2-2|TRBV6-5
TGTGCCAGCAGTTACTCCCGGACAGCCGAACCCTGGGGGCTGTTTTTT
CASSYSRTAEPWGLFF
>NA|TRBD1|TRBJ2-5|TRBV15
TGTGCCACCAGTCCTCACAGGGGAAAGACCCAGTACTTC
CATSPHRGKTQYF
>few|TRBD2|TRBJ2-1|TRBV25-1
TGTGCCAGCAGATCAGAGAAATGGCGGGAGGGCAACAATGAGCAGTTCTTC
CASRSEKWREGNNEQFF
>NA|NA|TRBJ1-1|TRBV5-8
TGTGCCAGCAGCTTTTACAGGGTCCTGAACACTGAAGCTTTCTTT
CASSFYRVLNTEAFF
>NA|NA|TRBJ2-1|TRBV7-9
TGTGCCGCTCTGGGGGGATTGTACAATGAGCAGTTCTTC
CAALGGLYNEQFF
>NA|NA|TRBJ2-5|TRBV27
TGTGCCAGCAGTGCTCCGGGGGGCGGCCCAGGGACCCAGTACTTC
CASSAPGGGPGTQYF
>NA|NA|TRBJ2-7|TRBV27
TGTGCCAGCAGCCCTGGACATGGATACGAGCAGTACTTC
CASSPGHGYEQYF
>NA|TRBD2|TRBJ2-1|TRBV10-3
TGTGCCATCAACGGAGGGGAGGGCCCCTACAATGAGCAGTTCTTC
CAINGGEGPYNEQFF
>once|NA|TRBJ2-1|TRBV7-6
TGTGCCAGCAGCTACAGGGAATCCTACAATGAGCAGTTCTTC
CASSYRESYNEQFF
>NA|TRBD1|TRBJ1-1|TRBV7-3
TGTGCCAGCAGCTTAGAGGGGGCTCCTGAAGCTTTCTTT
CASSLEGAPEAFF
>NA|NA|TRBJ2-2|TRBV9
TGTGCCAGCGACCTGACGGGAGTGACGAACACCGGGGAGCTGTTTTTT
CASDLTGVTNTGELFF
>once|TRBD2|TRBJ2-2|TRBV9
TGTGCCAGCAGCGTAGAATGGGGGCTAGCGGGAGGCAGCACCGGGGAGCTGTTTTTT
CASSVEWGLAGGSTGELFF
>NA|TRBD1|TRBJ2-4|TRBV19
TGTGCCAGTAGTACAGGACAGGGCGGCAAAAACATTCAGTACTTC
CASSTGQGGKNIQYF
>NA|TRBD2|TRBJ2-7|TRBV5-1
TGCGCCAGCAGCTTGGTAGCGGGGGTAAACGAGCAGTACTTC
CASSLVAGVNEQYF
>NA|NA|TRBJ2-7|TRBV4-1
TGCGCCAGCAGCCAAGACCGGTCCTACGAGCAGTACTTC
CASSQDRSYEQYF
>NA|NA|TRBJ2-7|TRBV25-1
TGTGCCAGCAGTGCCGGTGCTTACGAGCAGTACTTC
CASSAGAYEQYF
>once|NA|TRBJ2-2|TRBV4-2
TGTGCCAGCAGCCAAGATCCGGGGGGCGCGGGCGGGGAGCTGTTTTTT
CASSQDPGGAGGELFF
>NA|NA|TRBJ1-2|TRBV5-6
TGTGCCAGCAGCTTGGAGGGAAGGGGCTATGGCTACACCTTC
CASSLEGRGYGYTF
>NA|TRBD1|TRBJ2-7|TRBV11-3
TGTGCCAGCAGCTTATTCCAGGGGGCTCGCGACGAGCAGTACTTC
CASSLFQGARDEQYF
>NA|NA|TRBJ2-2|TRBV15
TGTGCCACCGCGACCCCGATTGAGGGGAACACCGGGGAGCTGTTTTTT
CATATPIEGNTGELFF
>few|NA|TRBJ2-3|TRBV1
TGCACTAACCTTTGCCAGCGGGGTCCCACAGATACGCAGTATTTT
CTNLCQRGPTDTQYF
>NA|TRBD1|TRBJ1-5|TRBV29-1
TGCAGCGTCCAGGACAGGGCCAATGGTCAGCCCCAGCATTTT
CSVQDRANGQPQHF
>NA|TRBD1|TRBJ2-7|TRBV7-3
TGTGCCAGCATGGGGACAGGGGTTCCTATCGCCTACGAGCAGTACTTC
CASMGTGVPIAYEQYF
>NA|NA|TRBJ1-2|TRBV25-1
TGTGCCAGCAGTGGGGAGAGTACCCAGGACTATGGCTACACCTTC
CASSGESTQDYGYTF
>NA|TRBD1|TRBJ1-5|TRBV5-6
TGTGCCAGCAGCTTGGGGACAGGGGCATATCAGCCCCAGCATTTT
CASSLGTGAYQPQHF
>NA|TRBD1|TRBJ2-7|TRBV29-1
TGCAGCGTACTACAGGGGCCCTACGAGCAGTACTTC
CSVLQGPYEQYF
>NA|TRBD1|TRBJ1-2|TRBV7-9
TGTGCCAGCAGCCATGAGACAGGGGATGGGTTCGGCTACACCTTC
CASSHETGDGFGYTF
>few|NA|TRBJ2-1|TRBV11-2
TGTGCCAGCAGCTACGGCCAGGGGAATGAGCAGTTCTTC
CASSYGQGNEQFF
>NA|NA|TRBJ2-6|TRBV22-1
TGTCCTGGGAGGCTAAGGCGAAGCGAACAAAGTCGGGCCAACGTCCTGACTTTC
CPGRLRRSEQSRANVLTF
>NA|TRBD2|TRBJ2-5|TRBV9
TGTGCCAGCAGCGTAGGACTAGCGGGGGGGCCCGGGGAGACCCAGTACTTC
CASSVGLAGGPGETQYF
>NA|NA|TRBJ1-1|TRBV7-6
TGTGCCAGCAGCTTCAGACCCGGGGAAGGCACTGAAGCTTTCTTT
CASSFRPGEGTEAFF
>once|NA|TRBJ2-6|TRBV7-6
TGTGCCAGCAGCTTAGGGCAGCGCTCTGGGGCCAACGTCCTGACTTTC
CASSLGQRSGANVLTF
>NA|TRBD1|TRBJ1-2|TRBV19
TGTGCCAGTAGTAAAGGGGGCGTCGTTCCCTCCTATACCTACTATGGCTACACCTTC
CASSKGGVVPSYTYYGYTF
>NA|TRBD1|TRBJ2-1|TRBV7-9
TGTGCCAGCAGCGAACCAACGGGACAGGGAGAACGCGATGAGCAGTTCTTC
CASSEPTGQGERDEQFF
>NA|TRBD1|TRBJ1-5|TRBV10-3
TGTGCCATCAGTGAGCCTGGACAGGTCGGGCAGCCCCAGCATTTT
CAISEPGQVGQPQHF
>NA|TRBD2|TRBJ2-1|TRBV2
TGTGCCAGCAGTGAAGTGGGGGGACTAGCGGGCAATGAGCAGTTCTTC
CASSEVGGLAGNEQFF
>NA|TRBD1|TRBJ2-2|TRBV27
TGTGCCAGCAGTCCCCAGACAGGGAAAGACACCGGGGAGCTGTTTTTT
CASSPQTGKDTGELFF
>NA|TRBD1|TRBJ1-2|TRBV9
TGTGCCAGCAGCGCTGGGGGACAGGGACAGCGCTACACCTTC
CASSAGGQGQRYTF
>NA|NA|TRBJ2-7|TRBV29-1
TGCAGCGTTGTTACTAGTTTGACCTACGAGCAGTACTTC
CSVVTSLTYEQYF